This T cell receptor (beta chain) appears in the sequencing data of a study of cytomegalovirus exposure and HLA in healthy donors. Study conclusions and caveats: In a later analysis, at a false discovery rate of 0.05, roughly 17,000 TCR beta sequences matched HLA alleles.

It was with 60 Vbeta and 13 Jbeta primers that the PCR ran. TCRdb's table, derived via immunoSEQ multiplex PCR, lists solely in-frame clones and lacks some. This sample yields 120,000 to 150,000 clones, of which roughly four fifths are seen a single time; around 2.9% belongs to the top ten. The sample holds a few counts of this clone. Its antigen is undetermined. At one boundary the junction diverges from the germline segment, which might be a read error. CDR1 SEHNR and CDR2 FQNEAQ come from the germline V gene (reference sequence). There are 14 residues in the CDR3. Sample: PBMCs. The receptor was isolated from a man in his forties in good health and CMV-seropositive. The chain carries TRBV7-9 and TRBJ2-7, with TRBD1 matching 7 bases. In DNA, the CDR3 is TGTTCCAGCAGCCAACGACAGGGTCAAAACGAGCAGTACTTC. This sequence encodes CSSSQRQGQNEQYF.